Below, 7 T cell receptor beta chains from the same sample are listed, as sequenced in a study of post-analysis software for immune sequencing data. These receptors are not linked to any known antigen. Study-wide points: The five TRBV segments detected at higher frequency in patients than in controls included TRBV5-6, TRBV5-1 and TRBV20-1.

TCR beta cDNA libraries had unique molecular identifiers. MiXCR, applied by TCRdb to the PCR reads, yields one record per CDR3 protein. Of 450,000 or so distinct CDR3 sequences in the sample, roughly 45% were seen once. Sequencing was performed on blood. These receptor sequences come from a girl between 10 and 17 years old with multiple sclerosis.

The J gene is TRBJ1-5, the V gene TRBV24-1; 7 bases line up with TRBD1. CDR1 and CDR2 (germline): KGHDR, SFDVKD. The J segment lost 2 bases and the V segment lost 7 bases, leaving 10 bases of the junction unmatched. This CDR3 is 16 amino acids long. CDR3 coding DNA: TGTGCCACCAGAAGACGACAGGGTTTGGGCAATCAGCCCCAGCATTTT. Translated: CATRRRQGLGNQPQHF.

The chain links TRBV12-3 or TRBV12-4 to TRBJ2-1, with 9 bases fitting TRBD2. The CDR3 runs to 16 residues. Trimming removed 4 bases from V and 2 bases from J; junction bases left unmatched: 6. The CDR3 reads CASSSGAGGPYNEQFF. The CDR3, as DNA: TGTGCCAGCAGTTCTGGAGCGGGAGGCCCCTACAATGAGCAGTTCTTC.

The V and J genes are TRBV20-1 and TRBJ2-5, with TRBD2 as a possible D gene (6 bases). Germline V lookup: CDR1 DFQATT, CDR2 SNEGSKA (reference sequence). The CDR3 extends over 14 amino acids. With 0 bases removed from V and 11 bases from J, the gap between germline ends came to 19 bases. The CDR3 bases are TGCAGTGCTAGAGATCCCGAGCGGGTAAATGAGCAGTACTTC. This encodes CSARDPERVNEQYF.

This clonotype was observed a few times. The J gene is TRBJ2-1, the V gene TRBV28; D is possibly TRBD1 (8 bases). The CDR3 runs 15 residues. The germline CDR1 and CDR2 sequences are MDHEN and SYDVKM. V was pared by 5 bases and J by 1 base, with 12 bases between. CDR3 in amino acids: CASSTGGGSYNEQFF. Here the CDR3 DNA reads TGTGCCAGCAGTACAGGGGGGGGTTCCTACAATGAGCAGTTCTTC.

The J gene is TRBJ1-4, the V gene TRBV29-1; 10 bases agree with TRBD1. From germline, CDR1 is SQVTM and CDR2 ANQGSEA. CDR3 length: 13 amino acids. J was trimmed by 7 bases and V by 6 bases; bases with no gene match: 5. CDR3 sequence (DNA): TGCAGCGTGCTGACAGGGGGCCGTGAAAAACTGTTTTTT. Its protein product is CSVLTGGREKLFF.

In regard to this clonotype: The junction does not match germline at one end; this may be a read error. This chain uses TRBV7-7 with TRBJ2-7; TRBD1 agrees at 7 bases. There are 13 residues in the CDR3. Germline-derived CDR1 and CDR2 are SSHAT and FNYEAQ (reference sequence). The CDR3 bases are TGTGCTAGCAGCGAGCAGGGGGTCGACGAGCAGTACTTC. The encoded protein is CASSEQGVDEQYF.

The chain couples TRBV4-3 to TRBJ2-7; D remains ambiguous. V was cut by 1 base and J by 0 bases, with 10 bases left in between. This CDR3 region has 15 residues. Germline V gene data show CDR1 as LGHNA and CDR2 as YSLEER. CDR3 sequence: CASSQAGESSYEQYF. CDR3 bases: TGCGCCAGCAGCCAAGCTGGCGAAAGCTCCTACGAGCAGTACTTC.